This T cell receptor (beta chain) is drawn from a study of tumor-infiltrating lymphocytes in primary liver carcinoma. Study-level information: Patients included men and women of 30 to 69 years. Study-level findings and limits: Bulk unsorted sampling precluded comparing CD4+ and CD8+ repertoires.

Synthesis of TCR beta cDNA was carried out from about 0.55 ug total RNA with a constant-region primer. ARM-PCR was slightly modified, and three nested multiplex PCR rounds with it gave rise to the TCR beta libraries. In the first two PCR rounds, TRBV1-TRBV30 forward primers were paired with a C-beta reverse primer, and each round lasted approximately 9 cycles. TCRdb redid the calling of the multiplex PCR reads with MiXCR, one entry per CDR3 protein. Altogether almost 200,000 distinct CDR3 sequences are present, roughly 61% being singletons, with the ten largest covering about 7.1%. As regards this clonotype: Its specificity is not known. This could be a read error, since a much larger clone is one nucleotide away.

Blood RNA was derived from unsorted whole blood, and germline DNA was extracted too. No treatment had been given to the patients, who were chronically infected with HBV. CDR3 size: 12 residues. Per the germline V gene, CDR1 is GTSNPN and CDR2 is SVGIG (reference sequence). The sequencing sample was made of peripheral blood. The origin of this receptor is a woman aged 60-75 years with primary liver carcinoma and hepatitis B virus infection. This sequence joins TRBV30 and TRBJ2-2; tentatively, D is TRBD1 or TRBD2 (5 bases each). CDR3 amino acids: CAWRRDAGELLF. The CDR3 DNA follows: TGTGCCTGGAGGAGGGACGCCGGGGAGCTGCTTTTT.